This T cell receptor (beta chain) was documented in a study of shared clonotypes between healthy human individuals. Study-wide results and limits: Larger estimated richness was generally recorded for naive subsets relative to memory subsets. It was the non-shared clonotypes that had lower generation probabilities than clonotypes shared by all four donors.

The protocol was immunoSEQ multiplex PCR, while the TCRdb copy is restricted to in-frame clones and leaves out a portion. The sample has about 2 million clones, about 95% seen once. Naive CD8 cells lacked CD45RO and underwent positive selection for CCR7, leaving out terminally differentiated effector memory CD45RA+ cells. As for this clone: No antigen is known for it.

CDR3 length: 11 amino acids. Germline CDR1 and CDR2: SGHNT and YYREEE (reference sequence). Trimming pared 0 bases from V and 14 bases from J, leaving 9 bases between. Sample: naive CD8+ T cells sorted from blood. This chain links TRBV5-4 with TRBJ2-1; a possible D gene is TRBD2 (5 bases). The clonotype was recovered from a man aged 18 to 30 in good health. CDR3: CASSLGPGEFF. The DNA of the CDR3 is TGTGCCAGCAGCTTGGGCCCCGGGGAGTTCTTC.